The 3 T cell receptor beta chains reported below all come from one sample, sequenced in a study of T cells after yellow fever vaccination. One entry per CDR3 protein, called by TCRdb with MiXCR from the 5' RACE reads. In the table there are about 310,000 distinct CDR3 sequences, 3.6% of which are singletons. Sequences were derived from PBMCs, sampled on the day of the yellow fever booster vaccination. The receptors come from a man between 18 and 29 years old who received the YFV17D yellow fever vaccine.

This clonotype was found many times. The CDR3 reads CASSFGTGGPQHF. Written as DNA, the CDR3 is TGTGCCAGCAGCTTTGGGACAGGGGGGCCCCAGCATTTT. The chain couples TRBV7-2 to TRBJ1-5, with TRBD1 matching over 11 bases. V trimming: 3 bases; J trimming: 9 bases; junction bases outside the gene matches: 1. The CDR3 is made up of 13 amino acids. Germline V gene sequence: CDR1 SGHTA, CDR2 FQGNSA.

The V gene is TRBV7-9, the J gene TRBJ1-2, with D maybe TRBD1 (5 bases). Germline CDR1 reads SEHNR; CDR2 reads FQNEAQ (reference sequence). There are 14 residues in the CDR3. V dropped 6 bases and J dropped 7 bases, with 18 bases sitting between them. In DNA form, the CDR3 reads TGTGCCAGCAGAAGGGAAGGGACCTGGAGTGGCTACACCTTC. It is translated as CASRREGTWSGYTF.

The genes are TRBV7-3 and TRBJ2-1, with D perhaps TRBD2 (5 bases). The length of the CDR3 is 13 residues. Germline CDR1 SGHTA, CDR2 FQGTGA. The V end lost 4 bases, the J end lost 9 bases, and 13 bases lay between the germline ends. CDR3 DNA sequence: TGTGCCAGCAGCTCCGACGGGAACCTTGAGCAGTTCTTC. It translates to CASSSDGNLEQFF.